This TCR beta chain was profiled in a study of spatial heterogeneity in lung cancer (dated by TCRdb to about 2019). For the wider study: Beta-chain transcripts were consistently detected in greater numbers than alpha-chain transcripts, which likely reflects a higher abundance of beta-chain transcripts. The study linked features of the TCR repertoire to counts of nonsynonymous mutations, which were determined by whole-exome sequencing of tumor tissue. The study quantitatively compared TCR alpha and beta repertoires across multiple tumor regions, matched nontumor lung and blood in non-small cell lung cancer. At surgery, hundreds of tumor regions, around 65 matched nontumor lung samples and a few dozen PBMC samples were TCR-sequenced for both alpha and beta chains. In the raw uncorrected reads, each unique combination of TCR and UMI appeared on average more than ten times.

Broad study findings and their caveats: Ubiquitous expanded tumor TCRs were detected in blood more often at tumor resection than at routine follow-up. Additional single-cell paired TCR alpha and beta sequencing was considered necessary to confirm, at a functional level, the hypothesis that regional TCRs recognize regional mutations.

V lost 3 bases and J lost 4 bases, and the count of bases not matched to a germline gene is 3. According to the germline V gene (reference sequence), CDR1 reads MNHEY and CDR2 reads SMNVEV. The CDR3 holds 14 amino acids from the cysteine to the phenylalanine. The only DNA kept is the CDR3, 42 bases in frame from the first base. This clonotype was counted between two and nine times. Its cognate antigen has yet to be identified. One base away there is no much larger clone; base qualities are not given. The library was produced with 5' RACE. These reads were obtained on a NextSeq 500. In the TCR library protocol, a unique molecular identifier was attached to each TCR cDNA molecule so that PCR and sequencing errors could be corrected. On the study's bioinformatics: TCR identification, UMI-based error correction and CDR3 extraction were all carried out with Decombinator tools. TCRs above a frequency of 2 per 1,000, corresponding to the top 1% of the tumor frequency distribution, were defined as expanded. Rényi diversity was computed with the R vegan package after subsampling each repertoire 100 times to 5,000 TCRs. CDR3 similarity networks were constructed using string-kernel similarity of amino acid triplets, with links drawn between CDR3s whose pairwise similarity was above 0.82. The public sequencing data were trimmed at Q25 with fastp and processed into clonotypes with MiXCR by TCRdb, which kept only in-frame beta chains. For every CDR3 protein sequence, its rows merge into one entry that carries the most common genes and DNA. The V and J calls were not made by the authors but by TCRdb's processing. The sample table contains tens of thousands of distinct CDR3 sequences; only one count was recorded for approximately 8.9% of them. Clones ranked in the top ten supply 6.9% of the sample.

This sample's time point label indicates: sample taken at primary tumor resection. Without any cell sorting, TCR sequencing was performed on whole RNA extracted either from tumor and nontumor lung tissue or from cryopreserved PBMC samples. Samples were obtained from 65 to 90 patients with early-stage, untreated non-small cell lung cancer from the lung TRACERx cohort. Patients were selected for TCR sequencing only if sufficient RNA was available from at least two tumor regions. Rearrangement joined TRBV27 to TRBJ2-5; TRBD1 agrees with 9 junctional bases. The receptor was derived from a male donor with early-stage non-small cell lung cancer. This specimen consisted of PBMCs, obtained at surgery. CDR3 loop: CASSFRGQGETQYF. The DNA sequence is given as TGTGCCAGCAGTTTCAGGGGACAGGGAGAGACCCAGTACTTC.